This T cell receptor (beta chain) is from a study of OX40 agonist ivuxolimab in advanced cancers. In the study overall: Patients were treated with intravenous ivuxolimab, dosed at 0.01 to 10 mg/kg and infused every 2 weeks. Earlier anti-PD-1, anti-PD-L1 or anti-CTLA-4 therapy was permitted; around 40% had received some.

Trimming pared 2 bases from V and 0 bases from J, leaving 9 bases between. The length of the CDR3 is 15 residues. Germline V lookup: CDR1 SNHLY, CDR2 FYNNEI. TCRdb keeps only in-frame clones here, not all; method: immunoSEQ multiplex PCR. The sample carries 50,000 to 75,000 clones, about 85% recorded once. This receptor was identified in an adult with an advanced solid tumor such as melanoma, head and neck, liver or kidney cancer. This chain links TRBV2 with TRBJ2-3; D gene unclear. The sample was CD4+ or CD8+ T cells sorted from blood, taken in a trial of the OX40 agonist ivuxolimab. The CDR3 region is CASSERDGSTDTQYF. Here the CDR3 DNA reads TGTGCCAGCAGTGAAAGGGATGGGAGCACAGATACGCAGTATTTT.